This T cell receptor (beta chain) was recorded in a study of shared clonotypes between healthy human individuals. Germline V gene sequence: CDR1 SNHLY, CDR2 FYNNEI. The V end lost 3 bases, the J end lost 4 bases, and 12 bases lay between the germline ends. CDR3 length: 14 amino acids. Replicate sorted-subset PCRs were loaded with about 0.2 ug DNA, 30,000 to 35,000 T cell genomes. Repertoires were generated with immunoSEQ multiplex PCR, while TCRdb's copy carries only in-frame clones and drops some. The data contain approximately 1.4 million clones, under 99% of them singletons. The chain couples TRBV2 to TRBJ1-2; weak D call: TRBD1 (5 bases). The sequence was obtained from a man between 25 and 39 years old in good health. What was sequenced was naive CD4+ T cells sorted from blood. Noted subset: CD45RA+ positively selected. The CDR3, as DNA: TGTGCCAGCAGTGACAAGACAGAGCGCTATGGCTACACCTTC. Translated: CASSDKTERYGYTF. Variable domain in full (rest from reference TRBV2 and TRBJ1-2): EPEVTQTPSHQVTQMGQEVILRCVPISNHLYFYWYRQILGQKVEFLVSFYNNEISEKSEIFDDQFSVERPDGSNFTLKIRSTKLEDSAMYFCASSDKTERYGYTFGSGTRLTVV.